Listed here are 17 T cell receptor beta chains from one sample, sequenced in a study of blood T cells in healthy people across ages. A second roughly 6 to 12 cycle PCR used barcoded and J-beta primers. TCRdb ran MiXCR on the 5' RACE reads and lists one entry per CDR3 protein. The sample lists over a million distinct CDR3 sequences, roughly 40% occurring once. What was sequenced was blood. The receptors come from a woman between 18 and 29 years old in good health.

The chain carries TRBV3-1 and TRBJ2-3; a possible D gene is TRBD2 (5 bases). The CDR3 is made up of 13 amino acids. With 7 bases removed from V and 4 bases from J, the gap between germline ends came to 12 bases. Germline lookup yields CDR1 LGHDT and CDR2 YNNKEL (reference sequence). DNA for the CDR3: TGTGCCAGCACAGGTTATAGCGCAGATACGCAGTATTTT. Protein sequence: CASTGYSADTQYF.

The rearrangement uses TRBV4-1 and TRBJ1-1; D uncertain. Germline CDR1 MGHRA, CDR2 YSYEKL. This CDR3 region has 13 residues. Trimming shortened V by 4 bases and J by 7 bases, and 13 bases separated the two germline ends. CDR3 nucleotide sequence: TGCGCCAGCAGCCGAGGGCCCCTGGGTGAAGCTTTCTTT. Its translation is CASSRGPLGEAFF.

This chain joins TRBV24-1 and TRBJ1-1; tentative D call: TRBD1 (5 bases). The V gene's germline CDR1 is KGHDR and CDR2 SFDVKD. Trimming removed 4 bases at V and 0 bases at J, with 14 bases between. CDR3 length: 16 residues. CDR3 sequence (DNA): TGTGCCACCAGTGACGGACCAGGGACGGTGAACACTGAAGCTTTCTTT. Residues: CATSDGPGTVNTEAFF.

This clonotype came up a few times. The CDR3 loop reads CSVGQLNTGELFF. CDR3 coding DNA: TGCAGCGTTGGACAGTTGAACACCGGGGAGCTGTTTTTT. This chain uses TRBV29-1 with TRBJ2-2, with D possibly matching TRBD1 (5 bases). The CDR3 consists of 13 residues. From germline, CDR1 is SQVTM and CDR2 ANQGSEA. The V and J ends lost 4 bases and 1 base respectively, with 7 bases between them.

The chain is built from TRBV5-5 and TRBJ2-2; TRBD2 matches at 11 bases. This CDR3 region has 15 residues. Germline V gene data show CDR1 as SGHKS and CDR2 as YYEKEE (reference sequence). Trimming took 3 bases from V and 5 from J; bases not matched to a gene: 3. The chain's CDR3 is CASSSTSGVTGELFF. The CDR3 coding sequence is TGTGCCAGCAGCTCGACTAGCGGGGTTACCGGGGAGCTGTTTTTT.

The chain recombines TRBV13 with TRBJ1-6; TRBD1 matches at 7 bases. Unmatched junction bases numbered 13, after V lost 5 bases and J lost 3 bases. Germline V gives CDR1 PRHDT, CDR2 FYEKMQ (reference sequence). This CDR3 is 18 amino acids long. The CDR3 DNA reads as TGTGCCAGCAGCCCTTCTAGGACAGGATCGAACTATAATTCACCCCTCCACTTT. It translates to CASSPSRTGSNYNSPLHF.

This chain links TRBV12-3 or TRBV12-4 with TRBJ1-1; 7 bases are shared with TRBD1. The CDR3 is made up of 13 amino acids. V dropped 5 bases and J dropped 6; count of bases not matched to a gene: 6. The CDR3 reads CASSKTGYPEAFF. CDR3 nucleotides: TGTGCCAGCAGTAAGACAGGGTACCCTGAAGCTTTCTTT.

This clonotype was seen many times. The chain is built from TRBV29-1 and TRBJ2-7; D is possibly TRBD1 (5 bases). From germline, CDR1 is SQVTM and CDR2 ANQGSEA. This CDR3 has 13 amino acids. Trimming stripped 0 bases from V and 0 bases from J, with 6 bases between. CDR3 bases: TGCAGCGTTGAAGAAGACAGCTCCTACGAGCAGTACTTC. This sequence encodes CSVEEDSSYEQYF.

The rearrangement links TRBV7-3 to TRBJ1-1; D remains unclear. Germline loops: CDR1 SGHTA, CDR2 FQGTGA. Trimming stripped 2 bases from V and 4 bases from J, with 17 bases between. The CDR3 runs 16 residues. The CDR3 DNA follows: TGTGCCAGCAGCTTAGGACGGAAGAAGGGTGGCACTGAAGCTTTCTTT. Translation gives CASSLGRKKGGTEAFF.

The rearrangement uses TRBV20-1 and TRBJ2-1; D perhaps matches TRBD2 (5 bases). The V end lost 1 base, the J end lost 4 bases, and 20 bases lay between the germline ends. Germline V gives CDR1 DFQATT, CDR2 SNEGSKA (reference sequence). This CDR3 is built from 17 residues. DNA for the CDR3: TGCAGTGCTAGAGGGGCCCTAACTAGTGGGATATACAATGAGCAGTTCTTC. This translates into CSARGALTSGIYNEQFF.

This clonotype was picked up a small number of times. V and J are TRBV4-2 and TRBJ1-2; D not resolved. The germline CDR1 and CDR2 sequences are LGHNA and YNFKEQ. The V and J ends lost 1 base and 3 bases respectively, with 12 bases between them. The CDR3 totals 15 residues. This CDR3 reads CASSQVGSSDYGYTF. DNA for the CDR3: TGTGCCAGCAGCCAAGTAGGGTCCTCTGACTATGGCTACACCTTC.

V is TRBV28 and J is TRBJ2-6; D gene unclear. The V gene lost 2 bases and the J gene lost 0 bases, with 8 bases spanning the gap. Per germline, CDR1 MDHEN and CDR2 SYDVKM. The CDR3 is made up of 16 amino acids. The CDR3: CASSLRPSSGANVLTF. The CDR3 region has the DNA TGTGCCAGCAGTTTAAGACCTAGCTCTGGGGCCAACGTCCTGACTTTC. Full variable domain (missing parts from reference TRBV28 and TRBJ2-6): DVKVTQSSRYLVKRTGEKVFLECVQDMDHENMFWYRQDPGLGLRLIYFSYDVKMKEKGDIPEGYSVSREKKERFSLILESASTNQTSMYLCASSLRPSSGANVLTFGAGSRLTVL.

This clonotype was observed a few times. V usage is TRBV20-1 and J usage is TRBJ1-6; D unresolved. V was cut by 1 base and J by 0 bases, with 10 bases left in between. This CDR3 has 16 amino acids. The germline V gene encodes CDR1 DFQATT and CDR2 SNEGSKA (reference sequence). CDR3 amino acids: CSARAPGSSYNSPLHF. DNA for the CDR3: TGCAGTGCTAGAGCCCCGGGCAGCTCCTATAATTCACCCCTCCACTTT.

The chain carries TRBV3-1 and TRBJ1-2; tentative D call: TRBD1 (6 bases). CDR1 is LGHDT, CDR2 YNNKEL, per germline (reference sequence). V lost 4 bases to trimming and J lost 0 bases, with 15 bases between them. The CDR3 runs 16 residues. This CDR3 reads CASSPRDITPNYGYTF. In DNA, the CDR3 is TGTGCCAGCAGCCCCCGGGACATTACACCTAACTATGGCTACACCTTC. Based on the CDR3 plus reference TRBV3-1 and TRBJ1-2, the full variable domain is DTAVSQTPKYLVTQMGNDKSIKCEQNLGHDTMYWYKQDSKKFLKIMFSYNNKELIINETVPNRFSPKSPDKAHLNLHINSLELGDSAVYFCASSPRDITPNYGYTFGSGTRLTVV.

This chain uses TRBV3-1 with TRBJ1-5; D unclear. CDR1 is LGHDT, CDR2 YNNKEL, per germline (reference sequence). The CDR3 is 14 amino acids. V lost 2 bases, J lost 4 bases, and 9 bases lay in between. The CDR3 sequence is CASSQKGGNQPQHF. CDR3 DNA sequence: TGTGCCAGCAGCCAAAAGGGAGGTAATCAGCCCCAGCATTTT.

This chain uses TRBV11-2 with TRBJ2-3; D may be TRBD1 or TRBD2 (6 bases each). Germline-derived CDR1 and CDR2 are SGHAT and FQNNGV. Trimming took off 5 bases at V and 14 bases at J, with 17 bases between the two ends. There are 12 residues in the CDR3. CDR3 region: CASSPLGGGGYF. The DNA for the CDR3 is TGTGCCAGCAGCCCACTGGGTGGAGGGGGGTATTTT.

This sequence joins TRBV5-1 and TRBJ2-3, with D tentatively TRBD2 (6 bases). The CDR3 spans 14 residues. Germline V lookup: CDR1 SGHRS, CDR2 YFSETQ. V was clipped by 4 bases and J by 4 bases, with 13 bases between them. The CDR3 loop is CASSPSGLSDTQYF. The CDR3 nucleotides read TGCGCCAGCAGCCCGTCGGGACTTTCAGATACGCAGTATTTT.